What follows are 12 T cell receptor beta chains derived from one specimen sequenced in a study of T cell changes during pregnancy in multiple sclerosis. This table comes from immunoSEQ multiplex PCR, and its TCRdb copy is limited to in-frame clones, with some not included. The sample has tens of thousands of clones; 94% are singletons. The sequenced sample was CD8+ T cells from peripheral blood mononuclear cells, obtained before pregnancy. These TCRs come from a female donor with multiple sclerosis, enrolled in a pregnancy study.

V gene TRBV5-1 combines with J gene TRBJ1-2; TRBD1 matches 8 bases. In germline, CDR1 is SGHRS, CDR2 YFSETQ. Trimming took 3 bases from V and 5 from J; bases not matched to a gene: 12. The CDR3 has 16 amino acids. CDR3 residues: CASSSLGEDRGYGYTF. The CDR3 bases are TGCGCCAGCAGCTCCCTAGGAGAAGACAGGGGTTATGGCTACACCTTC.

This rearrangement joins TRBV19 to TRBJ2-2, with TRBD2 as a possible D gene (6 bases). The germline CDR1 and CDR2 sequences are LNHDA and SQIVND (reference sequence). There are 13 residues in the CDR3. Trimming removed 1 base at V and 6 bases at J, with 6 bases between. The CDR3 loop reads CASSIAGAGELFF. The CDR3 nucleotides read TGTGCCAGTAGTATAGCGGGAGCCGGGGAGCTGTTTTTT.

The chain is built from TRBV5-1 and TRBJ2-2, with 12 bases aligning to TRBD1. Germline CDR1 and CDR2: SGHRS and YFSETQ. There are 17 residues in the CDR3. Trimming at V came to 0 bases and at J to 5 bases, leaving 5 bases not matched to a gene. For the CDR3, the DNA is TGCGCCAGCAGCTTGGCCGGGACAGGGGGCGGAACCGGGGAGCTGTTTTTT. Translating it yields CASSLAGTGGGTGELFF.

This clone was seen a single time. The genes are TRBV28 and TRBJ1-2, with D possibly matching TRBD1 (6 bases). Germline CDR1 MDHEN, CDR2 SYDVKM. The CDR3 runs to 14 residues. Trimming removed 4 bases at V and 3 bases at J, with 12 bases between. CDR3 amino acids: CASSSQGHDYGYTF. CDR3 sequence (DNA): TGTGCCAGCAGTTCCCAGGGACACGACTATGGCTACACCTTC.

The rearrangement uses TRBV6-1 and TRBJ1-2, with a weak D call TRBD1 (5 bases). Trimming took off 3 bases at V and 7 bases at J, with 6 bases between the two ends. Germline CDR1 and CDR2: MNHNS and SASEGT. The CDR3 consists of 11 residues. CDR3 in DNA: TGTGCCAGCAGTGACGGGGGTGGCTACACCTTC. It translates to CASSDGGGYTF.

This chain links TRBV4-3 with TRBJ2-1; TRBD2 agrees at 12 bases. This CDR3 has 18 amino acids. Per the germline V gene, CDR1 is LGHNA and CDR2 is YSLEER. V dropped 0 bases and J dropped 6; count of bases not matched to a gene: 9. The CDR3 DNA follows: TGCGCCAGCAGCCAAGAAACCCCGACTAGCGGGAGTAGCAATGAGCAGTTCTTC. This sequence encodes CASSQETPTSGSSNEQFF.

The chain uses TRBV28 and TRBJ2-3; no clear D. This CDR3 is built from 14 residues. The V end was cut by 4 bases, the J end by 0 bases, with 8 bases between. The V gene's germline CDR1 is MDHEN and CDR2 SYDVKM. Written as DNA, the CDR3 is TGTGCCAGCAGTTCTAGGCCGAGCACAGATACGCAGTATTTT. Residues: CASSSRPSTDTQYF.

The rearrangement joins TRBV29-1 to TRBJ2-1, with D perhaps TRBD2 (6 bases). The germline V gene has CDR1 SQVTM and CDR2 ANQGSEA. Trimming took off 1 base at V and 4 bases at J, with 17 bases between the two ends. This CDR3 comprises 16 residues. As DNA, the CDR3 is TGCAGCGTTGAAGGACACCGGGACTCGAGATACAATGAGCAGTTCTTC. Protein sequence: CSVEGHRDSRYNEQFF.

The chain links TRBV5-4 to TRBJ2-3; 12 bases are a match to TRBD2. The CDR3 covers 17 residues. V was pared by 1 base and J by 2 bases, with 5 bases of the junction left unmatched. Per germline, CDR1 SGHNT and CDR2 YYREEE (reference sequence). CDR3 in amino acids: CASSLWGLAGVTDTQYF. For the CDR3, the DNA is TGTGCCAGCAGCTTGTGGGGACTAGCGGGTGTCACAGATACGCAGTATTTT.

The V call is TRBV4-1, the J call TRBJ1-2; D is unresolved. Germline-derived CDR1 and CDR2 are MGHRA and YSYEKL. CDR3 length equals 14 residues. V was clipped by 3 bases and J by 5 bases, with 13 bases between them. In DNA form, the CDR3 reads TGCGCCAGCAGCCAGGAAGGACGGACTTATGGCTACACCTTC. Encoded protein: CASSQEGRTYGYTF.

CDR3 DNA: TGTGCCAGCAGCTTTGACAGCGGGGGGTACGAGCAGTACTTC. Translation gives CASSFDSGGYEQYF. The chain employs TRBV7-3 and TRBJ2-7, with TRBD2 matching 9 bases. The CDR3 loop spans 14 amino acids. Germline trimming cut 3 bases from V and 4 bases from J; bases unmatched to any gene: 4. The germline V gene has CDR1 SGHTA and CDR2 FQGTGA.

V and J are TRBV15 and TRBJ2-2; possibly TRBD1 for D (5 bases). Germline V gene sequence: CDR1 LNHNV, CDR2 YYDKDF (reference sequence). V was trimmed by 0 bases and J by 4 bases, leaving 6 bases between them. The CDR3 length is 14 residues. CDR3 sequence (DNA): TGTGCCACCAGCAGAGATAGGGGCACCGGGGAGCTGTTTTTT. This gives the protein CATSRDRGTGELFF.